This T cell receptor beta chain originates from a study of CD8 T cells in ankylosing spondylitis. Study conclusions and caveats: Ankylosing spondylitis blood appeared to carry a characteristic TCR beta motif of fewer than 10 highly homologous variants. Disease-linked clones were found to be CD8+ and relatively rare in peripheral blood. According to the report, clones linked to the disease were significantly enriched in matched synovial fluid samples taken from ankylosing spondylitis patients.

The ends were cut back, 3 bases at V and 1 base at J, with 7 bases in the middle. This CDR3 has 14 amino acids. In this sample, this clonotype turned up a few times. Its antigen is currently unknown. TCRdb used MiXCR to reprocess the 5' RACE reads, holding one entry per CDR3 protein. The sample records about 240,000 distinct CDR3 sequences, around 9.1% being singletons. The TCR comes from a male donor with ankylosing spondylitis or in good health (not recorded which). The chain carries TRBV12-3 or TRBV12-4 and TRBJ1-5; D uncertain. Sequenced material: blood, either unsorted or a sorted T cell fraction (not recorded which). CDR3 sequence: CASSFRDSNQPQHF. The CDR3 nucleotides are TGTGCCAGCAGTTTCCGCGACAGCAATCAGCCCCAGCATTTT.